This T cell receptor (beta chain) was sequenced for a study of shared clonotypes between healthy human individuals. Overall study results and limits: Blood was the sole source, and tissue repertoires probably differ.

V shed 4 bases and J shed 4 bases, with 8 bases lying between them. From germline, CDR1 is GTSNPN and CDR2 SVGIG (reference sequence). This CDR3 comprises 12 residues. Splitting of CD4+ cells produced CD45RA+ naive and CD45RA-negative memory subsets. Profiled with immunoSEQ multiplex PCR; TCRdb holds only in-frame clones, not every one. The sample has about a million clones, 70% to 85% seen once. A word on this clone: What it binds is not known.

The chain combines TRBV30 with TRBJ2-1; no reliable D call. Sequencing was carried out using memory CD4+ T cells sorted from blood. The subset here: CD45RA-negative fraction. This clonotype was sampled from a man between 18 and 35 years old in good health. CDR3 bases: TGTGCCTGGACTATAAGTTACAATGAGCAGTTCTTC. The encoded protein is CAWTISYNEQFF.